This T cell receptor (beta chain) emerged from a study of regulatory T cells in long-lasting Graves disease. Many counts were recorded for this clonotype. Germline V lookup: CDR1 MNHEY, CDR2 SVGEGT. The CDR3 spans 14 residues. Trimming cost V 4 bases and J 6 bases; bases outside gene matches: 7. Time point denoted: persistent/refractory GD, antithyroid drugs over 5 years with positive TRAb. Generation of the TCR library employed RNA extracted from PBMCs. The TCR beta library used iRepertoire HTBI primers with Arm-PCR amplification of CDR3. MiXCR, applied by TCRdb to the multiplex PCR reads, yields one record per CDR3 protein. The data hold about 470,000 distinct CDR3 sequences, with less than 25% observed a single time.

The receptor's source is a female donor with Graves disease. The sequencing here drew on peripheral blood mononuclear cells (PBMCs), taken when the disease was refractory, from a patient treated with antithyroid drugs. This rearrangement joins TRBV6-2 or TRBV6-3 to TRBJ1-2; 8 bases fit TRBD1. The CDR3 DNA reads TGTGCCAGCAGTTTGGACAGGGCTATGGATGGCTACACCTTC. Translating it yields CASSLDRAMDGYTF.